This T cell receptor (beta chain) originates from a study of shared clonotypes between healthy human individuals. Assay execution proceeded at the deep level. The method was immunoSEQ multiplex PCR; TCRdb's version includes in-frame clones alone and lacks a portion of them. The sample lists under 1,100,000 clones, around four fifths occurring once. CDR3 size: 14 residues. Germline loops: CDR1 SGHAT, CDR2 FQNNGV. Trimming took off 0 bases at V and 6 bases at J, with 11 bases between the two ends. The sample taken for sequencing was memory CD4+ T cells sorted from blood. The sample's subset: CD45RA-negative fraction. The chain links TRBV11-2 to TRBJ1-2; D not certain. The TCR originated in a man aged 18 to 29 in good health. The CDR3 DNA is TGTGCCAGCAGCTTAGATCAGTTAGTCCATGGCTACACCTTC. Translating it yields CASSLDQLVHGYTF.